Following are 26 T cell receptor beta chains from one sample sequenced in a study of shared clonotypes between healthy human individuals. Some clones are missing from TCRdb's copy, which holds only in-frame ones; the method was immunoSEQ multiplex PCR. In the table there are millions of clones, 85% to 95% of which are singletons. Sequenced input: naive CD4+ T cells sorted from blood. The subset was: CD45RA+ positively selected. The receptors were sampled from a man between 18 and 29 years old in good health.

The chain has TRBV2 and TRBJ2-2, with D perhaps matching TRBD2 (6 bases). Germline loops: CDR1 SNHLY, CDR2 FYNNEI. This CDR3 has 14 residues. Trimming cost V 4 bases and J 7 bases, with 13 bases left between them. Here the CDR3 reads CASSVFGEDGELFF. The CDR3 DNA reads TGTGCCAGCAGTGTCTTCGGGGAGGACGGGGAGCTGTTTTTT.

This clone showed up just once. The genes are TRBV19 and TRBJ2-4; TRBD2 aligns across 13 bases. Germline values: CDR1 LNHDA, CDR2 SQIVND (reference sequence). V lost 5 bases to trimming and J lost 3 bases; unmatched junction nucleotides: 10. CDR3 length: 18 amino acids. The CDR3: CASSHGLAGDINKNIQYF. The CDR3 coding sequence is TGTGCCAGTAGTCACGGACTAGCGGGAGATATAAACAAAAACATTCAGTACTTC.

The chain links TRBV6-6 to TRBJ1-2; the match to TRBD1 covers 9 bases. CDR3 size: 14 residues. Germline V gene data show CDR1 as MNHNY and CDR2 as SVGAGI (reference sequence). The V gene end was trimmed by 3 bases and the J gene end by 7 bases; junction bases not matched to a gene: 6. This CDR3 reads CASSYATGGGGYTF. In DNA form, the CDR3 reads TGTGCCAGCAGTTATGCGACAGGGGGGGGTGGCTACACCTTC.

In its sample, this clone was seen a few times. The genes are TRBV19 and TRBJ2-4; perhaps TRBD1 as D (5 bases). Germline V gives CDR1 LNHDA, CDR2 SQIVND (reference sequence). Trimming shortened V by 1 base and J by 0 bases, and 10 bases separated the two germline ends. The CDR3 length is 16 residues. The CDR3 here is CASSIGAGLAKNIQYF. The DNA for the CDR3 is TGTGCCAGTAGTATAGGGGCAGGGCTAGCCAAAAACATTCAGTACTTC.

The chain uses TRBV5-1 and TRBJ1-2; TRBD1 agrees at 11 bases. Germline V gene data show CDR1 as SGHRS and CDR2 as YFSETQ. V dropped 3 bases and J dropped 9; count of bases not matched to a gene: 4. The CDR3 loop spans 13 amino acids. This chain's CDR3 is CASSSGQGASYTF. As DNA, the CDR3 is TGCGCCAGCAGCTCAGGACAGGGGGCGAGCTACACCTTC.

Worth noting for this clone: Distinct nucleotide sequences in the sample also encode this CDR3. The chain is built from TRBV6-5 and TRBJ1-5; D is uncertain. V shed 0 bases and J shed 1 base, with 7 bases lying between them. The V gene's germline CDR1 is MNHEY and CDR2 SVGAGI. This CDR3 contains 15 residues. CDR3 bases: TGTGCCAGCAGTTACTCAGGCGTCAGCAATCAGCCCCAGCATTTT. Protein: CASSYSGVSNQPQHF.

The chain couples TRBV6-6 to TRBJ1-6; 7 bases are a match to TRBD1. Trimming took 2 bases from V and 11 from J; bases not matched to a gene: 3. Germline V gene sequence: CDR1 MNHNY, CDR2 SVGAGI (reference sequence). The CDR3 totals 13 residues. Here the CDR3 DNA reads TGTGCCAGCAGTTACCACGACAGGGCACCCCTCCACTTT. Amino acids: CASSYHDRAPLHF.

This clone was recorded once. The rearrangement uses TRBV11-2 and TRBJ1-4; 9 bases fit TRBD1. The CDR3 loop spans 16 amino acids. The V segment lost 2 bases and the J segment 6 bases; nucleotides outside the gene matches: 7. Germline lookup yields CDR1 SGHAT and CDR2 FQNNGV. Here the CDR3 DNA reads TGTGCCAGCAGCTTAACAGGGGGCCGTACTTATGAAAAACTGTTTTTT. Its translation is CASSLTGGRTYEKLFF.

Turning to this clone: Other DNA sequences in this sample translate to the same CDR3. V is TRBV27 and J is TRBJ2-2; TRBD1 is a possible D gene (6 bases). V lost 6 bases to trimming and J lost 0 bases, with 8 bases between them. Germline assignment: CDR1 MNHEY and CDR2 SMNVEV (reference sequence). CDR3 length equals 14 residues. CDR3 in DNA: TGTGCCAGCAGAACAGGGACGAACACCGGGGAGCTGTTTTTT. This gives the protein CASRTGTNTGELFF.

The V call is TRBV5-5, the J call TRBJ2-7, with D possibly matching TRBD1 (6 bases). The V and J ends lost 0 bases and 2 bases respectively, with 12 bases between them. From germline, CDR1 is SGHKS and CDR2 YYEKEE (reference sequence). There are 15 residues in the CDR3. The CDR3 loop reads CASSLDSDRAYEQYF. The CDR3 DNA sequence: TGTGCCAGCAGCTTGGATTCGGACAGAGCCTACGAGCAGTACTTC.

The J gene is TRBJ1-6, the V gene TRBV10-2, with D tentatively TRBD1 (5 bases). Germline V gives CDR1 WSHSY, CDR2 SAAADI. Trimming shortened V by 6 bases and J by 10 bases, and 13 bases separated the two germline ends. The CDR3 runs to 13 residues. CDR3 loop: CASRWGGESPLHF. The CDR3 region has the DNA TGCGCCAGCAGGTGGGGAGGGGAATCACCCCTCCACTTT.

A remark on this clone: The sample has other DNA sequences that encode this CDR3 too. The genes are TRBV10-2 and TRBJ2-2, with D hard to call. Germline V lookup: CDR1 WSHSY, CDR2 SAAADI. This CDR3 is 12 amino acids long. Trimming pared 8 bases from V and 1 base from J, leaving 5 bases between. CDR3 coding DNA: TGCGCCAGCTCGGAGAACACCGGGGAGCTGTTTTTT. Protein sequence: CASSENTGELFF.

Turning to this clone: Other DNA variants within this sample encode the same CDR3. The rearrangement links TRBV5-6 to TRBJ1-2; D might be TRBD1 (6 bases). The CDR3 contains 14 residues. The germline CDR1 and CDR2 sequences are SGHDT and YYEEEE. V lost 1 base to trimming and J lost 0 bases, with 7 bases between them. The CDR3 reads CASSLTGSNYGYTF. CDR3 nucleotide sequence: TGTGCCAGCAGCTTGACAGGGTCTAACTATGGCTACACCTTC.

The chain combines TRBV4-1 with TRBJ1-6; D uncertain. Germline V CDR1 and CDR2: MGHRA, YSYEKL. The ends were cut back, 3 bases at V and 0 bases at J, with 15 bases in the middle. The CDR3 contains 18 residues. The CDR3 nucleotides read TGCGCCAGCAGCCAGGGAGGGTTCGCGGACTCCTATAATTCACCCCTCCACTTT. It specifies CASSQGGFADSYNSPLHF.

Concerning this clone: This specimen includes other DNA sequences encoding the same CDR3. The V and J genes are TRBV7-6 and TRBJ2-5; tentative D call: TRBD2 (6 bases). V was shortened by 1 base and J by 4 bases, with 7 bases between the two germline ends. This CDR3 is built from 13 residues. Germline V CDR1 and CDR2: SGHVS, FNYEAQ. The CDR3 spells CASSLGLGETQYF. The DNA of the CDR3 is TGTGCCAGCAGCTTAGGACTAGGAGAGACCCAGTACTTC.

CDR3: CASSSPWPERNEKLFF. Written as DNA, the CDR3 is TGTGCCAGTAGTAGCCCCTGGCCGGAGCGGAATGAAAAACTGTTTTTT. The chain is built from TRBV19 and TRBJ1-4; no definite D call. The CDR3 covers 16 residues. Germline V gives CDR1 LNHDA, CDR2 SQIVND (reference sequence). The V gene lost 4 bases and the J gene lost 5 bases, with 17 bases spanning the gap.

The V and J genes are TRBV7-2 and TRBJ2-3; perhaps TRBD2 as D (6 bases). This CDR3 comprises 14 residues. Trimming cost V 2 bases and J 6 bases, with 12 bases left between them. From germline, CDR1 is SGHTA and CDR2 FQGNSA. In DNA form, the CDR3 reads TGTGCCAGCAGCTTAATGGGGGGATGGGATACGCAGTATTTT. Its translation: CASSLMGGWDTQYF.

The V and J genes are TRBV29-1 and TRBJ2-5, with 7 nucleotides matching TRBD2. The trim removed 7 bases at V and 4 bases at J, leaving 12 bases unmatched. This CDR3 contains 14 residues. CDR1 and CDR2 (germline): SQVTM, ANQGSEA. The DNA for the CDR3 is TGCAGCGCCCTACCACACCCGGGAGGAGAGACCCAGTACTTC. Translation: CSALPHPGGETQYF.

The table lists this clone with a count of one. The chain is built from TRBV6-5 and TRBJ2-7, with D perhaps matching TRBD2 (5 bases). Germline CDR1 MNHEY, CDR2 SVGAGI. The CDR3 sequence is 13 residues long. The V end was cut by 6 bases, the J end by 2 bases, with 11 bases between. CDR3 region: CASSRTLTYEQYF. As DNA, the CDR3 is TGTGCCAGCAGCCGGACTCTAACCTACGAGCAGTACTTC.

With respect to this clone: This sample also contains other DNA sequences that code for the same CDR3. The genes are TRBV5-1 and TRBJ2-5; maybe TRBD2 (5 bases). This CDR3 comprises 13 residues. The germline CDR1 and CDR2 sequences are SGHRS and YFSETQ. Deletions cut 5 bases from V and 4 bases from J, with 12 bases between. The CDR3 protein is CASSRGSAETQYF. In DNA form, the CDR3 reads TGCGCCAGCAGTCGCGGGTCGGCAGAGACCCAGTACTTC.

The chain combines TRBV11-2 with TRBJ2-7; D is undetermined. V shed 1 base and J shed 4 bases, with 14 bases lying between them. From germline, CDR1 is SGHAT and CDR2 FQNNGV. The CDR3 covers 15 residues. As DNA, the CDR3 is TGTGCCAGCAGCTTAGGGGCCCTAGATATTTACGAGCAGTACTTC. Residues: CASSLGALDIYEQYF.

The V and J genes are TRBV19 and TRBJ2-2, with a weak D call TRBD2 (5 bases). This CDR3 is 15 amino acids long. The V gene lost 7 bases and the J gene lost 4 bases, with 16 bases spanning the gap. The germline V gene encodes CDR1 LNHDA and CDR2 SQIVND (reference sequence). The CDR3 loop is CASTIRESSTGELFF. DNA for the CDR3: TGTGCCAGTACCATAAGGGAGAGTTCCACCGGGGAGCTGTTTTTT.

The chain joins TRBV6-5 to TRBJ2-1, with 13 bases matching TRBD2. CDR1 and CDR2 from the germline V gene are MNHEY and SVGAGI. The CDR3 has 16 residues. The trim removed 0 bases at V and 7 bases at J, leaving 3 bases unmatched. CDR3 DNA sequence: TGTGCCAGCAGTTACTCGGGACTAGCGGGGAGGAATGAGCAGTTCTTC. As protein: CASSYSGLAGRNEQFF.

Details on this clone: Other DNA sequences in the sample encode the same CDR3. This chain connects TRBV4-1 to TRBJ1-2; tentative D call: TRBD1 (6 bases). Germline V gene sequence: CDR1 MGHRA, CDR2 YSYEKL. The length of the CDR3 is 15 residues. V lost 0 bases and J lost 3, with 11 bases in between. CDR3 DNA sequence: TGCGCCAGCAGCCAAGATGGGCAGGGGTACTATGGCTACACCTTC. Translated, it gives CASSQDGQGYYGYTF.

On this clone: This specimen includes other DNA sequences encoding the same CDR3. The chain joins TRBV9 to TRBJ2-1, with D tentatively TRBD2 (6 bases). Trimming removed 0 bases at V and 0 bases at J, with 10 bases between. Looked up from germline, CDR1 is SGDLS and CDR2 is YYNGEE. CDR3 length: 16 residues. The CDR3: CASSVGGGGSYNEQFF. CDR3 nucleotide sequence: TGTGCCAGCAGCGTAGGGGGAGGAGGCTCCTACAATGAGCAGTTCTTC.

The V and J genes are TRBV4-1 and TRBJ2-5, with TRBD1 matching 8 bases. The CDR3 sequence is 15 residues long. The V and J ends lost 4 bases and 2 bases, in that order; junction bases with no gene match: 6. Germline CDR1 reads MGHRA; CDR2 reads YSYEKL. Here the CDR3 reads CASSLYRTGQETQYF. The CDR3 coding sequence is TGCGCCAGCAGCCTTTATAGGACAGGGCAAGAGACCCAGTACTTC.